The source of this T cell receptor beta chain is a study of technical replicates of blood from a handful of donors. V was clipped by 6 bases and J by 4 bases, with 13 bases between them. The germline CDR1 and CDR2 sequences are MNHEY and SVGAGI. CDR3 length: 14 residues. Repertoires were generated with immunoSEQ multiplex PCR, while TCRdb's copy carries only in-frame clones and drops some. The sample holds around 100,000 clones; under 96% are singletons and the top ten take 0.2% to 0.25%. The J gene is TRBJ1-5, the V gene TRBV6-5; D is undetermined. The origin of this receptor is a human donor in good health. Sequenced sample: T cells isolated from PBMCs. CDR3 region: CASRSAGFNQPQHF. The CDR3 DNA follows: TGTGCCAGCAGATCGGCAGGTTTTAATCAGCCCCAGCATTTT.